This T cell receptor beta chain was found in a study of T cell repertoires in aging, cancer and after chemotherapy. Broader study findings: Immunological memory after chemotherapy cannot be judged from the repertoire data. Untreated cancer patients had significantly lower blood TCR diversity than age-matched healthy donors. Median generation probability rose over the chemotherapy interval in each cancer cohort, suggesting rebound thymic output. In cancer patients, declining TCR diversity with age involved lost richness and lost evenness.

To note about this clonotype: The antigen remains undetermined.

Amplification of TCR beta used genomic DNA extracted from peripheral blood. TRB rearrangements spanning V, D and J were amplified using mixed TRB-A/B primers. Each CDR3 protein gets one entry after TCRdb re-called the multiplex PCR reads with MiXCR. The top ten hold about two fifths of the sample, which has more than 2,500 distinct CDR3 sequences, over 20% seen once. After removal of 3 bases from V and 4 bases from J, the junction contained 8 bases not matched to a gene. Germline CDR1 is DFQATT and CDR2 is SNEGSKA (reference sequence). The CDR3 consists of 15 residues. Sequencing used blood. This TCR was sampled from a human donor with a blood cancer. The chain couples TRBV20-1 to TRBJ2-5, with 10 nucleotides matching TRBD2. Written as DNA, the CDR3 is TGCAGTGCTAGTAGGCCTAGCGGGAGATCAGAGACCCAGTACTTC. It encodes CSASRPSGRSETQYF.